This T cell receptor (beta chain) was captured by sequencing in a study of blood T cell repertoires in COVID-19 (dated by TCRdb to 2018 to 2020). Describing the broader study: Samples from collaborators originated in the United States, Italy and Spain and spanned both the acute and convalescent phases of COVID-19. Deeply sampled blood TCRbeta repertoires from subjects exposed to, actively infected with, or recovered from COVID-19 were included in the dataset. The material from the prospective study consisted of cDNA or gDNA derived from T cells, B-cell-depleted T cells, or PBMCs. Where available, HLA class I and class II types were obtained from metadata supplied by the sample provider rather than from assay-based typing. A freely available public database, intended as a resource for researchers studying the immune response to SARS-CoV-2, is where the repertoires were released. Nearly every sample came with metadata listing a de-identified subject ID, COVID-19 status, age in years and sex. Samples were obtained from the ongoing ImmuneRACE study (first 160 participants) and from approximately 1,200 subjects provided by 6 global collaborators.

The paper's findings and limits, for the study overall: The quantity of clinical and demographic metadata differed by source and by participant and was supplied without curation.

The table lists this clone with a few counts. Its cognate antigen has yet to be identified. No much larger clonotype is one base removed from it; base qualities were not supplied. CDR1 and CDR2, per the germline V gene, are SNHLY and FYNNEI. The junction shows trimming of 5 bases on V and 2 bases on J, plus 13 bases between the germline ends. Taken from cysteine to phenylalanine, the CDR3 has 15 residues. Of the read, only the CDR3 DNA is kept; its 45 bases are in frame from base 1. Whole blood was collected in K2EDTA tubes by collaborating institutions according to the institutions' own protocols. For TCRbeta analysis, collaborators shipped samples in one of three forms: frozen whole blood, isolated PBMCs, or DNA extracted from either of those sample types. TCRbeta CDR3 regions were amplified from genomic DNA by means of the immunoSEQ Assay, a bias-controlled multiplex PCR. Per the original workflow: The number of nucleated cells in each sample was estimated by amplification of reference gene primers within the assay. To quantify the absolute abundance of each unique TCRbeta CDR3 rearrangement, sequence reads were collapsed and filtered. For each sample, productive Simpson clonality was calculated as the square root of Simpson's diversity index across productive rearrangements. The immuneACCESS repertoire file appears here via TCRdb, limited to in-frame rearrangements. These files lack a portion of the clones; in checked studies, under half of the deficit traces to unresolved V genes, and the cause of the others is not known. V and J calls plus clone size are reproduced from that table; the DNA served to infer D and trimming. The sample table holds some 120,000 clones, of which over 55% were seen once. 2% to 2.5% of the sample rests with the top ten.

This TCR derives from a woman between 65 and 79 years old with acute or convalescent COVID-19. The sample was peripheral blood. This sequence uses TRBV2 and TRBJ1-5, with an unclear D gene assignment. Here the CDR3 is given as CASSQGLWGNQPQHF. The DNA reads as follows: TGTGCCAGCAGTCAAGGACTCTGGGGCAATCAGCCCCAGCATTTT. Reference TRBV2 and TRBJ1-5 genes cover what lies past the CDR3, so the full variable domain is EPEVTQTPSHQVTQMGQEVILRCVPISNHLYFYWYRQILGQKVEFLVSFYNNEISEKSEIFDDQFSVERPDGSNFTLKIRSTKLEDSAMYFCASSQGLWGNQPQHFGDGTRLSIL.